The 30 T cell receptor beta chains given below trace back to one sample, sequenced in a study of OX40 agonist ivuxolimab in advanced cancers. Library construction relied on the immunoSEQ multiplex PCR assay. Drawn from immuneACCESS, this table holds only the in-frame rearrangements with V and J called that TCRdb kept. Clones are partly lost; checked studies trace under half to an unresolved V gene and leave the rest unexplained. Present in this sample are tens of thousands of clones, approximately 92% of which were seen just once. Approximately 0.36% of the sample goes to the ten largest clones. The specimen comprised CD4+ or CD8+ T cells sorted from blood, sampled in a trial of the OX40 agonist ivuxolimab. The source is an adult with an advanced solid tumor such as melanoma, head and neck, liver or kidney cancer.

As concerns this clone: Because the CDR3 is missing its conserved closing phenylalanine or tryptophan, this is likely a read error. The gene calls are TRBV29-1 and TRBJ1-2; TRBD1 is a possible D gene (6 bases). The CDR3 totals 12 residues. Per the germline V gene, CDR1 is SQVTM and CDR2 is ANQGSEA. Trimming took off 4 bases at V and 2 bases at J, with 8 bases between the two ends. CDR3 in amino acids: CSVGDRNYGYTL. In nucleotides, the CDR3 is TGCAGCGTTGGTGACAGGAACTATGGCTACACCCTC.

This clone was counted only a few times. This sequence joins TRBV7-2 and TRBJ2-7; no firm D call. V was trimmed by 6 bases and J by 6 bases, leaving 21 bases between them. Germline CDR1 reads SGHTA; CDR2 reads FQGNSA. CDR3 length equals 15 residues. CDR3 sequence reads: CASSPLWSGVIEQYF. CDR3 DNA sequence: TGTGCCAGCAGTCCCCTTTGGTCAGGTGTTATCGAGCAGTACTTC.

The count of this clone is one. The CDR3 loop reads CAIRPGTENTEAFF. The CDR3 DNA is TGTGCCATCAGACCCGGGACAGAGAACACTGAAGCTTTCTTT. The genes are TRBV10-3 and TRBJ1-1, with 7 bases fitting TRBD1. Looked up from germline, CDR1 is ENHRY and CDR2 is SYGVKD. This CDR3 region has 14 residues. The V gene end was trimmed by 6 bases and the J gene end by 1 base; junction bases not matched to a gene: 5.

The chain joins TRBV5-8 to TRBJ1-3; unclear D gene. V dropped 2 bases and J dropped 0 bases, with 9 bases sitting between them. This CDR3 spans 15 amino acids. Germline CDR1 SGHTS, CDR2 YDEGEE. The CDR3 DNA reads as TGTGCCAGCAGCTTTTCTGTTCTCTCTGGAAACACCATATATTTT. Translated: CASSFSVLSGNTIYF.

V usage is TRBV7-2 and J usage is TRBJ2-5, with D unresolved. V lost 1 base and J lost 3, with 9 bases in between. This CDR3 has 14 residues. The V gene's germline CDR1 is SGHTA and CDR2 FQGNSA. The CDR3 DNA follows: TGTGCCAGCAGCTTAGTGGCGGTCGAAGAGACCCAGTACTTC. Translated, it gives CASSLVAVEETQYF.

V gene TRBV5-1 combines with J gene TRBJ2-2; 8 bases fit TRBD2. Germline loops: CDR1 SGHRS, CDR2 YFSETQ. The junction had 7 bases not matched to a gene; V was cut back by 4 bases and J by 5 bases. This CDR3 has 15 residues. CDR3 nucleotide sequence: TGCGCCAGCAGCCCCTCTAGCGGGTGGACCGGGGAGCTGTTTTTT. It codes for CASSPSSGWTGELFF.

The J gene is TRBJ1-2, the V gene TRBV9; D is unresolved. Between the trimmed V and J ends, which lost 0 bases and 0 bases, there was a span of 12 bases. The CDR3 is made up of 16 amino acids. Germline values: CDR1 SGDLS, CDR2 YYNGEE. The CDR3 reads CASSVADRAANYGYTF. The CDR3 nucleotides are TGTGCCAGCAGCGTAGCGGATAGGGCAGCTAACTATGGCTACACCTTC.

V is TRBV28 and J is TRBJ1-5; D is ambiguous. V was trimmed by 4 bases and J by 1 base, leaving 17 bases between them. The CDR3 covers 17 residues. CDR1 and CDR2 from the germline V gene are MDHEN and SYDVKM. CDR3 nucleotides: TGTGCCAGCAGTTATCCCTCAGATGTCCCGAGCAATCAGCCCCAGCATTTT. It yields the protein CASSYPSDVPSNQPQHF.

This clone has a single count. The chain employs TRBV27 and TRBJ1-2; 9 nucleotides match TRBD1. Germline V gives CDR1 MNHEY, CDR2 SMNVEV (reference sequence). The CDR3 length is 14 residues. After removal of 6 bases from V and 7 bases from J, the junction contained 9 bases not matched to a gene. Here the CDR3 reads CASRGPGQGPGYTF. CDR3 DNA sequence: TGTGCCAGCAGGGGCCCGGGACAGGGTCCTGGCTACACCTTC.

V usage is TRBV6-5 and J usage is TRBJ1-5, with TRBD1 as a possible D gene (5 bases). The CDR3 is 14 residues long. Looked up from germline, CDR1 is MNHEY and CDR2 is SVGAGI. V was shortened by 6 bases and J by 11 bases, with 20 bases between the two germline ends. CDR3 sequence: CASRGSGQTRAQHF. In nucleotides, the CDR3 is TGTGCCAGCAGAGGGTCGGGGCAGACTAGGGCCCAGCATTTT.

V is TRBV6-1 and J is TRBJ1-2; D is uncertain. This CDR3 has 14 residues. CDR1 is MNHNS, CDR2 SASEGT, per germline. V lost 1 base and J lost 4, with 10 bases in between. This chain's CDR3 is CASSEGGPSYGYTF. The DNA of the CDR3 is TGTGCCAGCAGTGAAGGAGGGCCGAGCTATGGCTACACCTTC.

The chain links TRBV4-3 to TRBJ2-1; no clear D. This CDR3 comprises 17 residues. From germline, CDR1 is LGHNA and CDR2 YSLEER. Trimming removed 3 bases from V and 5 bases from J, with 20 bases in between. This chain's CDR3 is CASSHSFLRSQDNEQFF. Written as DNA, the CDR3 is TGCGCCAGCAGCCACTCCTTTTTACGGTCTCAGGACAATGAGCAGTTCTTC.

The count of this clone is one. This rearrangement joins TRBV30 to TRBJ2-5, with D perhaps TRBD2 (6 bases). V was shortened by 3 bases and J by 1 base, with 9 bases between the two germline ends. The CDR3 consists of 13 residues. Germline V CDR1 and CDR2: GTSNPN, SVGIG (reference sequence). The CDR3 sequence: CAWRRDVQETQYF. The CDR3 DNA follows: TGTGCCTGGAGGCGGGACGTCCAAGAGACCCAGTACTTC. The whole variable domain, remainder taken from reference TRBV30 and TRBJ2-5, is SQTIHQWPATLVQPVGSPLSLECTVEGTSNPNLYWYRQAAGRGLQLLFYSVGIGQISSEVPQNLSASRPQDRQFILSSKKLLLSDSGFYLCAWRRDVQETQYFGPGTRLLVL.

The chain has TRBV28 and TRBJ2-4; perhaps TRBD2 as D (6 bases). The CDR3 runs to 14 residues. The germline gives CDR1 MDHEN, CDR2 SYDVKM. Trimming shortened V by 3 bases and J by 8 bases, and 14 bases separated the two germline ends. The CDR3 protein is CASSLMRGGDIQYF. The CDR3 DNA is TGTGCCAGCAGTTTGATGAGGGGCGGGGACATTCAGTACTTC.

J is TRBJ2-1 and V is TRBV7-3, with D tentatively TRBD2 (5 bases). The length of the CDR3 is 13 residues. The germline gives CDR1 SGHTA, CDR2 FQGTGA. With 8 bases removed from V and 6 bases from J, the gap between germline ends came to 14 bases. CDR3 in DNA: TGTGCCAGCTCCCCGGGGAGCAGCAATGAGCAGTTCTTC. It yields the protein CASSPGSSNEQFF.

The chain combines TRBV10-3 with TRBJ2-7, with 9 bases that match TRBD1. From germline, CDR1 is ENHRY and CDR2 SYGVKD. V shed 4 bases and J 5 bases; nucleotides not matched to a gene: 6. CDR3 length equals 14 residues. CDR3 DNA sequence: TGTGCCATCAGTGTCAGGGACAGGGAAGACGAGCAGTACTTC. This translates into CAISVRDREDEQYF.

This rearrangement joins TRBV7-2 to TRBJ2-4; D may be TRBD1 (6 bases). Germline V lookup: CDR1 SGHTA, CDR2 FQGNSA. V gave up 3 bases and J gave up 8 bases, with 14 bases separating them. The CDR3 has 14 amino acids. CDR3 sequence: CASSFVPQGDIQYF. The CDR3 nucleotides are TGTGCCAGCAGCTTCGTCCCACAGGGAGACATTCAGTACTTC.

V usage is TRBV28 and J usage is TRBJ2-5, with 10 positions matching TRBD2. V lost 7 bases to trimming and J lost 0 bases; unmatched junction nucleotides: 5. Germline V lookup: CDR1 MDHEN, CDR2 SYDVKM. The CDR3 length is 15 residues. The CDR3 DNA follows: TGTGCCAGCAATCAAGGACTAGCGGACCAAGAGACCCAGTACTTC. Translated, it gives CASNQGLADQETQYF.

The genes are TRBV27 and TRBJ2-6; 7 nucleotides line up with TRBD1. The CDR3 is 17 residues long. CDR1 MNHEY and CDR2 SMNVEV come from the germline V gene (reference sequence). Losses at the gene ends were 2 bases for V and 3 bases for J; bases not matched to a gene: 7. The CDR3: CASSLTDRVGGANVLTF. The CDR3, as DNA: TGTGCCAGCAGTTTAACCGACAGGGTCGGTGGGGCCAACGTCCTGACTTTC.

The chain has TRBV6-1 and TRBJ2-5; D gene ambiguous. CDR1 is MNHNS and CDR2 is SASEGT in the germline V gene. The length of the CDR3 is 14 residues. Trimming shortened V by 5 bases and J by 3 bases, and 13 bases separated the two germline ends. The DNA of the CDR3 is TGTGCCAGCAGTCGCTACGCTGCTAAAGAGACCCAGTACTTC. This codes for CASSRYAAKETQYF.

The chain has TRBV28 and TRBJ2-6, with 8 bases fitting TRBD2. The CDR3 sequence is 16 residues long. V trimming: 11 bases; J trimming: 0 bases; junction bases outside the gene matches: 9. From germline, CDR1 is MDHEN and CDR2 SYDVKM. CDR3 DNA: TGTGCCGCAGCGGGCGGGGGGAGCTCTGGGGCCAACGTCCTGACTTTC. It is translated as CAAAGGGSSGANVLTF.

This sequence joins TRBV2 and TRBJ1-6, with D unresolved. Germline V gives CDR1 SNHLY, CDR2 FYNNEI. The CDR3 loop spans 13 amino acids. V was shortened by 3 bases and J by 11 bases, with 11 bases between the two germline ends. The CDR3 sequence is CASSDREGTPLHF. The CDR3 DNA reads as TGTGCCAGCAGTGACCGGGAGGGAACACCCCTCCACTTT.

CDR3 protein: CASSENGGWTDTQYF. The CDR3 coding sequence is TGTGCCAGCAGTGAAAATGGGGGATGGACAGATACGCAGTATTTT. This chain links TRBV6-4 with TRBJ2-3; D might be TRBD1 or TRBD2, each matching 5 bases. There are 15 residues in the CDR3. V lost 3 bases to trimming and J lost 3 bases, with 13 bases between them. The V gene's germline CDR1 is MRHNA and CDR2 SNTAGT.

The chain carries TRBV6-6 and TRBJ1-3; TRBD1 agrees at 7 bases. This CDR3 has 16 residues. The V segment lost 0 bases and the J segment 3 bases; nucleotides outside the gene matches: 5. Germline values: CDR1 MNHNY, CDR2 SVGAGI (reference sequence). CDR3 residues: CASSYSPTGNGNTIYF. In DNA form, the CDR3 reads TGTGCCAGCAGTTACTCCCCGACAGGGAATGGAAACACCATATATTTT.

The rearrangement uses TRBV5-1 and TRBJ2-7; the match to TRBD1 covers 9 bases. J gave up 3 bases and V 4 bases, and 8 bases lay outside the gene matches. There are 15 residues in the CDR3. CDR1 SGHRS and CDR2 YFSETQ come from the germline V gene. CDR3 bases: TGCGCCAGCAGCACCCCGACAGGGGGGTTCTACGAGCAGTACTTC. Protein: CASSTPTGGFYEQYF.

The rearrangement joins TRBV9 to TRBJ2-2; D ambiguous. Germline CDR1 is SGDLS and CDR2 is YYNGEE. Trimming removed 2 bases from V and 3 bases from J, with 11 bases in between. The CDR3 runs 15 residues. CDR3 protein: CASSVRGRDTGELFF. Written as DNA, the CDR3 is TGTGCCAGCAGCGTCCGAGGACGGGACACCGGGGAGCTGTTTTTT.

The genes are TRBV4-2 and TRBJ2-1; 8 bases align to TRBD1. This CDR3 has 15 amino acids. CDR1 and CDR2 (germline): LGHNA, YNFKEQ. J was trimmed by 4 bases and V by 1 base; bases with no gene match: 3. CDR3 in amino acids: CASSQATGAYNEQFF. The CDR3, as DNA: TGTGCCAGCAGCCAAGCGACAGGGGCGTACAATGAGCAGTTCTTC.

This chain joins TRBV20-1 and TRBJ1-1, with D unclear. In germline, CDR1 is DFQATT, CDR2 SNEGSKA (reference sequence). CDR3 size: 11 residues. V lost 3 bases, J lost 3 bases, and 5 bases lay in between. The CDR3 DNA follows: TGCAGTGCTAGTGGCGACACTGAAGCTTTCTTT. Translated: CSASGDTEAFF.

The chain combines TRBV5-1 with TRBJ1-2, with D maybe TRBD1 (5 bases). Trimming removed 0 bases at V and 4 bases at J, with 10 bases between. Germline V gene sequence: CDR1 SGHRS, CDR2 YFSETQ. This CDR3 contains 14 residues. CDR3 sequence: CASSLEQGTYGYTF. In DNA, the CDR3 is TGCGCCAGCAGCTTGGAGCAGGGCACCTATGGCTACACCTTC.

This chain uses TRBV5-4 with TRBJ1-5; no clear D. V shed 0 bases and J shed 4 bases, with 8 bases lying between them. The V gene's germline CDR1 is SGHNT and CDR2 YYREEE (reference sequence). This CDR3 region has 14 residues. DNA of the CDR3: TGTGCCAGCAGCTTGGGCGGGGTTAATCAGCCCCAGCATTTT. The encoded protein is CASSLGGVNQPQHF.